The entry below describes one TCR beta chain. This clone was counted a single time. What antigen it recognizes has not been identified. No base quality information exists; no much larger clone differs at one position. From cysteine to phenylalanine, the CDR3 is 15 amino acids long. CDR3 DNA is the only sequence kept; it has 45 bases, read in frame from the first base. Trimming costs V 10 bases and J 4 bases, and their ends lie 22 bases apart. The CDR1 and CDR2 encoded by the germline V gene (reference sequence) are LNHDA and SQIVND. With the immunoSEQ assay, which is a bias-controlled multiplex PCR relying on V- and J-specific primers, TCR beta CDR3 regions were amplified from genomic DNA. A proprietary barcode and Illumina adapter sequences were added to the CDR3 amplicons in a second PCR step. An Illumina MiSeq instrument was used to sequence the CDR3 libraries. On the authors' methods: Export and quality control were done with immunoSEQ Analyzer 3.0, while downstream analyses used R Bioconductor and Immunarch. Only productive rearrangements in the normalized downsampled data set went into calculating the repertoire metrics. Pathologically expanded clonotypes were defined as those larger than 5 templates in the normalized cohort. Repertoire diversity was measured with the Inverse Simpson Index. The non-normalized data set was used for CMV-specificity analyses so that all clonotypes could be captured. TCRdb carries this immuneACCESS record with in-frame sequences only. Its versions omit some clonotypes, under half of them owing to an unresolved V gene in the studies checked, with the rest unexplained. V and J calls and clone size come straight from that table; D and trimming were deduced from the DNA. For this sample there are approximately 8,500 clones; 80% to 90% appear just once. The top ten clonotypes cover 4% to 5% of the sample.

The sample comes from a study of T cell clonotyping in hematopoietic cell transplantation (dated by TCRdb to the early 2020s). In terms of the full investigation: The study collected some 150 blood samples from 30 to 40 consecutive transplant recipients and their related donors. Recruitment of patients was conducted between late 2015 and January 2017, and follow-up was continued until late 2020 or death. The investigation overall reported the following: Only a small fraction of recipient repertoires overlapped donor repertoires, with over 95% appearing de novo at the given depth. Sample size was limited, and cells were not sorted, so CD4 and CD8 repertoire contributions could not be separated. Recipient TCR diversity fell after transplant, with pathologically expanded clonotypes rising progressively from day 30 to day 180. Inverse Simpson Index values from donors and from recipients before transplant predicted broader TCR repertoire diversity after transplant.

What the time point label conveys for this sample: 180 days after allo-HCT. Recipient blood was collected about 28 days before transplant and at days 30, 100 and 180 after transplant. Using Nuclei Lysis Solution, genomic DNA was extracted from unfractionated peripheral blood mononuclear cells that were either fresh or cryopreserved. In this chain, TRBV19 is recombined with TRBJ1-1, with no D gene named confidently. This clonotype was sampled from a female patient between 50 and 60 years old who had an allogeneic stem cell transplant from an unrelated donor, so the T cells may come from the graft donor. Some clones in this sample may be carry-over from other donors' samples. The sequencing used peripheral blood mononuclear cells, collected 180 days after allogeneic stem cell transplant. The encoded CDR3 is CATHSLGGWGTEAFF. At the DNA level, the sequence is TGTGCCACCCATTCGTTGGGAGGATGGGGCACTGAAGCTTTCTTT.